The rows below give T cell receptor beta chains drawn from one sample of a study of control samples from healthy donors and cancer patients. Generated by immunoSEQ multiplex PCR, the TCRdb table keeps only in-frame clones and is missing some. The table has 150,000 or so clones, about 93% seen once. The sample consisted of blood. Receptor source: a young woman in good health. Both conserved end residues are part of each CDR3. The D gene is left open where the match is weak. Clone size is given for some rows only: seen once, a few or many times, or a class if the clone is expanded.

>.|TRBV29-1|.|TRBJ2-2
TGCAGCGTTGAAGCGGCGACAGGGAGGTACACCGGGGAGCTGTTTTTT
CSVEAATGRYTGELFF
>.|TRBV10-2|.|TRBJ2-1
TGCGCCAGCAGTGAGATCACCGGGAGCTCCTACAATGAGCAGTTCTTC
CASSEITGSSYNEQFF
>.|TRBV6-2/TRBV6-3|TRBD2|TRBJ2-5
TGTGCCAGCAGTTACTCGACAGCGGGAGGCGGAAAAGAGACCCAGTACTTC
CASSYSTAGGGKETQYF
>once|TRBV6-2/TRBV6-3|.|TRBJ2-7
TGTGCCAGCAGTTACTATCGCTGGACAGGGAACAGCGGGAGGCCCCCATACGAGCAGTACTTC
CASSYYRWTGNSGRPPYEQYF
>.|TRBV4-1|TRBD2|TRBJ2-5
TGCGCCAGCAGCCAGGGAAGCGGGAGGGCCGGGGAGACCCAGTACTTC
CASSQGSGRAGETQYF
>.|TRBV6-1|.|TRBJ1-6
TGTGCCAGCAGTGAGGGGGGAGGGAATCCACCCCTCCACTTT
CASSEGGGNPPLHF
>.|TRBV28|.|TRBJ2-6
TGTGCCAGCAGTTTACCGGGGGCTGGGGCCAACGTCCTGACTTTC
CASSLPGAGANVLTF
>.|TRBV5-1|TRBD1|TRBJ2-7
TGCGCCAGCAGCACCCCCGGGACAGGGGATCGAGGGGAGCAGTACTTC
CASSTPGTGDRGEQYF
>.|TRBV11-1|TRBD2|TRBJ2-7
TGTGCCAGCAGCTTACGGGGGGGACTATACGAGCAGTACTTC
CASSLRGGLYEQYF
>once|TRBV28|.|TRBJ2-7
TGTGCCAGCAGTCCCGGGACACTTACCTACGAGCAGTACTTC
CASSPGTLTYEQYF
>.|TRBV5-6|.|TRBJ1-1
TGTGCCAGCAGCCCCTACAGGGCGGAAGCTTTCTTT
CASSPYRAEAFF
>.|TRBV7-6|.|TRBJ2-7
TGTGCCAGCAGCTTAGGCGGCCCAGAGGCCACCTACGAGCAGTACTTC
CASSLGGPEATYEQYF
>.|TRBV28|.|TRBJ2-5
TGTGCCAGCAGTTTTTTAATGGGTAGTCAAGAGACCCAGTACTTC
CASSFLMGSQETQYF
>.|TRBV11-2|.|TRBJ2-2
TGTGCCAGCAGCTTAACCGGGGTATTTGCAGGGAAAAACACCGGGGAGCTGTTTTTT
CASSLTGVFAGKNTGELFF
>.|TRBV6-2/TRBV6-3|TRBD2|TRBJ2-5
TGTGCCAGCAGTCCGAGAACGTTAGCGGGAGAGGGAGAGACCCAGTACTTC
CASSPRTLAGEGETQYF
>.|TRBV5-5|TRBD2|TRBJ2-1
TGTGCCAGCAGCTTCAGTAGCGGGAGTGGCTATGAGCAGTTCTTC
CASSFSSGSGYEQFF
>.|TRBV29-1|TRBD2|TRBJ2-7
TGCAGCGTAGTAGCGGGCAACGCCTACGAGCAGTACTTC
CSVVAGNAYEQYF
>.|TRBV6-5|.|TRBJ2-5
TGTGCCAGCAGTTACTCCCAGATCCGGGAGACCCAGTACTTC
CASSYSQIRETQYF
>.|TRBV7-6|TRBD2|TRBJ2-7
TGTGCCAGCAGCTTAGGTAAAGGGGAGGGGTACGAGCAGTACTTC
CASSLGKGEGYEQYF
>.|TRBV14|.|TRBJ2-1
TGTGCCAGCAGTCCTCAATACAATGAGCAGTTCTTC
CASSPQYNEQFF
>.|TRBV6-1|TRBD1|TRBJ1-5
TGTGCCAGCAGTGAACAGGACAGGGCTCAGCCCCAGCATTTT
CASSEQDRAQPQHF
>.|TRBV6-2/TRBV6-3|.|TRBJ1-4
TGTGCCAGCAGTTACTCAAGGGGATCTGGTGAAAAACTGTTTTTT
CASSYSRGSGEKLFF
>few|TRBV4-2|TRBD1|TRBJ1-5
TGTGCCAGCAGCCAAGATCGGACAGGGGGTCAGCCCCAGCATTTT
CASSQDRTGGQPQHF
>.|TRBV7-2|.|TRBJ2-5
TGTGCCAGCAGCGTGCAGGTGTGGGAGACCCAGTACTTC
CASSVQVWETQYF
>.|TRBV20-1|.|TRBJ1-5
TGCAGTGCTAGTGATTCGTTTCAGCCCCAGCATTTT
CSASDSFQPQHF
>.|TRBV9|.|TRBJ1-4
TGTGCCAGCAGCGTAGATGGGCGGCTTAATGAAAAACTGTTTTTT
CASSVDGRLNEKLFF
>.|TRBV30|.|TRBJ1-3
TGTGCCTGGAGAATTCGGGGGCTCTCTGGAAACACCATATATTTT
CAWRIRGLSGNTIYF
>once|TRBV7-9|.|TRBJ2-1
TGTGCCAGCAGCTCAAGGGCCAAAGGGGGGTACAATGAGCAGTTCTTC
CASSSRAKGGYNEQFF
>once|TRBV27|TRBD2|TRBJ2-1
TGTGCCAGCAGGCTAGCGGGAGCCATTGAGCAGTTCTTC
CASRLAGAIEQFF
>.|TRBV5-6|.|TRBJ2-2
TGTGCCAGCAGCTTGGCGCTTAACACCGGGGAGCTGTTTTTT
CASSLALNTGELFF
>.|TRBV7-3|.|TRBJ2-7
TGTGCCAGCAGCTTACAGGGGGGTGGCGAGCAGTACTTC
CASSLQGGGEQYF
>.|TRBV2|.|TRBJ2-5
TGTGCCAGCTCGGACAGCCAAGAGACCCAGTACTTC
CASSDSQETQYF
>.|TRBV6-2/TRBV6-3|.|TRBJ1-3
TGTGCCAGCAGTTACGACAGCCTTCGGTCTCTGGAAAACACCATATATTTT
CASSYDSLRSLENTIYF
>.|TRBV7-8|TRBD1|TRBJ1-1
TGTGCCAGCAGCTTACAGGGGGCCAACACTGAAGCTTTCTTT
CASSLQGANTEAFF
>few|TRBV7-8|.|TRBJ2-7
TGTGCCAGCAGCTCCGACAGACCCTACGAGCAGTACTTC
CASSSDRPYEQYF
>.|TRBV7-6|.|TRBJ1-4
TGTGCCAGCAGCCTGGCCCCCCTGAGCGAAAAACTGTTTTTT
CASSLAPLSEKLFF
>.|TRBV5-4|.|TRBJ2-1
TGTGCCAGCAGCTTTTTCGGCGGACAGACGGTGGATGAGCAGTTCTTC
CASSFFGGQTVDEQFF
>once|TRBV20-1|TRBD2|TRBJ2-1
TGCAGTGCTAGTGTACTAGCGCAGTACAATGAGCAGTTCTTC
CSASVLAQYNEQFF